This entry lists 14 T cell receptor beta chains sequenced from one sample in a study of blood T cell repertoires in COVID-19 (TCRdb year 2020). Library method: the immunoSEQ multiplex PCR assay. TCRdb obtained this table from immuneACCESS and retained in-frame rearrangements with V and J assigned. These tables miss some clones; where compared with another copy, unresolved V genes account for less than half of the shortfall, and the remainder is unexplained. The sample data list roughly 260,000 clones, and roughly three quarters of these were observed just once. The top ten clonotypes cover around 3.6% of the sample. The sequenced sample consisted of peripheral blood. The receptors were sampled from a woman aged 40-49 years with active or convalescent COVID-19.

This clone came up once. This chain links TRBV2 with TRBJ2-2; D is possibly TRBD2 (5 bases). The CDR3 length is 16 residues. The V end lost 6 bases, the J end lost 1 base, and 15 bases lay between the germline ends. CDR1 SNHLY and CDR2 FYNNEI come from the germline V gene. CDR3 protein: CASSPGVKKNTGELFF. The CDR3, as DNA: TGTGCCAGCAGCCCCGGGGTTAAAAAGAACACCGGGGAGCTGTTTTTT.

The gene calls are TRBV19 and TRBJ2-2; TRBD1 matches 9 bases. V gave up 1 base and J gave up 3 bases; unmatched junction bases: 9. The CDR3 spans 18 residues. Germline V gene data show CDR1 as LNHDA and CDR2 as SQIVND (reference sequence). CDR3 in DNA: TGTGCCAGTAGTATAGCTTGGGACAGGGTGACGGACACCGGGGAGCTGTTTTTT. Translating it yields CASSIAWDRVTDTGELFF.

This chain joins TRBV12-3 or TRBV12-4 and TRBJ2-2; D gene uncertain. V was clipped by 4 bases and J by 6 bases, with 9 bases between them. There are 13 residues in the CDR3. This CDR3 reads CASSSQPAGELFF. The CDR3 DNA follows: TGTGCCAGCAGTTCACAGCCGGCCGGGGAGCTGTTTTTT.

The CDR3 nucleotides are TGTGCCAGCAGACCCGGGACAGGTGTCCATACCGGGGAGCTGTTTTTT. Its protein product is CASRPGTGVHTGELFF. The chain uses TRBV28 and TRBJ2-2, with 8 bases that match TRBD1. After removal of 6 bases from V and 5 bases from J, the junction contained 11 bases not matched to a gene. The CDR3 is made up of 16 amino acids. Germline lookup yields CDR1 MDHEN and CDR2 SYDVKM. Full variable domain (rest looked up from reference TRBV28 and TRBJ2-2): DVKVTQSSRYLVKRTGEKVFLECVQDMDHENMFWYRQDPGLGLRLIYFSYDVKMKEKGDIPEGYSVSREKKERFSLILESASTNQTSMYLCASRPGTGVHTGELFFGEGSRLTVL.

The CDR3: CASSLGDRGHAFF. For the CDR3, the DNA is TGTGCCAGCAGTTTAGGGGACAGGGGGCACGCTTTCTTT. This chain uses TRBV28 with TRBJ1-1, with 12 bases that match TRBD1. Per germline, CDR1 MDHEN and CDR2 SYDVKM. V gave up 2 bases and J gave up 11 bases; unmatched junction bases: 3. This CDR3 contains 13 residues.

V and J are TRBV6-1 and TRBJ1-2; a possible D gene is TRBD1 (6 bases). The CDR3 covers 16 residues. Trimming left V 4 bases short and J 4 bases short, with 19 bases between. Germline V gene sequence: CDR1 MNHNS, CDR2 SASEGT. CDR3 DNA: TGTGCCAGCAGTGCCTTAAACAGGGATCTGCTCTATGGCTACACCTTC. Encoded protein: CASSALNRDLLYGYTF.

This clone was detected a few times. The chain carries TRBV30 and TRBJ1-1; D uncertain. The germline V and J ends were trimmed by 0 bases and 7 bases, with 12 bases remaining between them. Looked up from germline, CDR1 is GTSNPN and CDR2 is SVGIG (reference sequence). CDR3 length: 13 residues. This CDR3 is CAWSVQPGSEAFF. The CDR3 nucleotides are TGTGCCTGGAGTGTACAGCCAGGCAGTGAAGCTTTCTTT.

The V and J genes are TRBV12-3 or TRBV12-4 and TRBJ2-5; D unclear. The CDR3 is 12 residues long. Between the trimmed V and J ends, which lost 3 bases and 4 bases, there was a span of 6 bases. CDR3 bases: TGTGCCAGCAGTTTCAGTGGAGAGACCCAGTACTTC. Protein product: CASSFSGETQYF.

The J gene is TRBJ2-5, the V gene TRBV4-1; 8 nucleotides agree with TRBD2. Trimming at V came to 4 bases and at J to 5 bases, leaving 9 bases not matched to a gene. Germline CDR1 and CDR2: MGHRA and YSYEKL. The CDR3 loop spans 15 amino acids. The CDR3 here is CASSPYQRGKETQYF. The CDR3 bases are TGCGCCAGCAGCCCATACCAGCGGGGGAAGGAGACCCAGTACTTC.

The chain carries TRBV7-9 and TRBJ1-4, with a possible D match to TRBD1 (6 bases). Germline lookup yields CDR1 SEHNR and CDR2 FQNEAQ (reference sequence). The CDR3 has 15 residues. Trimming removed 7 bases at V and 4 bases at J, with 16 bases between. The CDR3, as DNA: TGTGCCAGCAACGAGCGGGGGGCGGGTAATGAAAAACTGTTTTTT. Protein: CASNERGAGNEKLFF.

The chain combines TRBV28 with TRBJ1-2; D might be TRBD1 (5 bases). This CDR3 has 13 residues. V shed 2 bases and J shed 8 bases, with 12 bases lying between them. CDR1 and CDR2 (germline): MDHEN, SYDVKM. In DNA, the CDR3 is TGTGCCAGCAGTTTACCCAGGGTCCTGGGCTACACCTTC. Translating it yields CASSLPRVLGYTF.

The rearrangement joins TRBV5-4 to TRBJ1-2, with a tentative D call TRBD1 (5 bases). CDR1 is SGHNT and CDR2 is YYREEE in the germline V gene (reference sequence). CDR3 length: 15 amino acids. The germline V and J ends were trimmed by 4 bases and 3 bases, with 16 bases remaining between them. The CDR3 DNA follows: TGTGCCAGCAGCCCCGGAGGGGTCGGGTACTATGGCTACACCTTC. It is translated as CASSPGGVGYYGYTF.

To note about this clone: The identical CDR3 is also encoded by other nucleotide sequences in the sample. For the CDR3, the DNA is TGTGCCAGCAGCCCGACAGGGAACTATGGCTACACCTTC. Encoded protein: CASSPTGNYGYTF. This chain links TRBV7-6 with TRBJ1-2, with 7 nucleotides matching TRBD1. Germline V gene data show CDR1 as SGHVS and CDR2 as FNYEAQ. CDR3 length: 13 amino acids. The V segment lost 5 bases and the J segment 2 bases; nucleotides outside the gene matches: 2. Drawing the rest from reference TRBV7-6 and TRBJ1-2, the complete variable domain is GAGVSQSPRYKVTKRGQDVALRCDPISGHVSLYWYRQALGQGPEFLTYFNYEAQQDKSGLPNDRFSAERPEGSISTLTIQRTEQRDSAMYRCASSPTGNYGYTFGSGTRLTVV.

This clone came up once. The chain couples TRBV7-9 to TRBJ2-2, with D possibly TRBD2 on 5 matching bases. Between the trimmed V and J ends, which lost 5 bases and 13 bases, there was a span of 20 bases. CDR3 size: 14 residues. Germline-derived CDR1 and CDR2 are SEHNR and FQNEAQ (reference sequence). The CDR3 region is CASSLDGRTVGLFF. The CDR3 region has the DNA TGTGCCAGCAGCCTAGACGGACGGACTGTGGGGCTGTTTTTT.